These 26 T cell receptor beta chains originate from one sample sequenced in a study of blood T cell repertoires in COVID-19. The repertoire was sequenced with immunoSEQ multiplex PCR; TCRdb's copy has only in-frame clones and lacks some. This repertoire shows around 180,000 clones, 75% to 90% found once; its top ten account for 2% to 2.5%. Sequences were obtained from PBMCs or T cells enriched from blood (not recorded which). The receptors here all came from a woman aged 40-49 years with acute COVID-19.

The chain is built from TRBV30 and TRBJ1-2; D is possibly TRBD1 (5 bases). Looked up from germline, CDR1 is GTSNPN and CDR2 is SVGIG (reference sequence). Trimming pared 1 base from V and 4 bases from J, leaving 10 bases between. The CDR3 has 13 amino acids. CDR3 in DNA: TGTGCCTGGAGTGAACAGGCCTCCTATGGCTACACCTTC. Residues: CAWSEQASYGYTF.

The V call is TRBV6-5, the J call TRBJ2-7; D not certain. Germline CDR1 and CDR2: MNHEY and SVGAGI. Trimming removed 10 bases at V and 2 bases at J, with 9 bases between. The CDR3 length is 11 residues. DNA for the CDR3: TGTGCCACCCGGTCGACCTACGAGCAGTACTTC. Protein product: CATRSTYEQYF.

The V gene is TRBV28, the J gene TRBJ2-7; the D gene is possibly TRBD2 (7 bases). V lost 1 base and J 3 bases, leaving 16 bases between the germline ends. CDR1 is MDHEN and CDR2 is SYDVKM in the germline V gene. The CDR3 is 16 residues long. In DNA form, the CDR3 reads TGTGCCAGCAGTTTATACGGGTCGGGGGGCCTCTACGAGCAGTACTTC. Translation: CASSLYGSGGLYEQYF. Using reference TRBV28 and TRBJ2-7 for the parts outside the CDR3, the full variable domain is DVKVTQSSRYLVKRTGEKVFLECVQDMDHENMFWYRQDPGLGLRLIYFSYDVKMKEKGDIPEGYSVSREKKERFSLILESASTNQTSMYLCASSLYGSGGLYEQYFGPGTRLTVT.

V gene TRBV11-2 combines with J gene TRBJ2-3, with 9 bases that match TRBD2. The CDR3 totals 18 residues. CDR1 and CDR2 (germline): SGHAT, FQNNGV. V shed 3 bases, J shed 0 bases, and the junction held 10 bases outside the gene matches. The CDR3 DNA reads TGTGCCAGCAGCTTGGCCCACACACTAGCGGGTAGCACAGATACGCAGTATTTT. It codes for CASSLAHTLAGSTDTQYF.

The genes are TRBV4-1 and TRBJ2-1, with no clear D. The CDR3 contains 15 residues. V was clipped by 1 base and J by 12 bases, with 19 bases between them. Germline CDR1 is MGHRA and CDR2 is YSYEKL. The CDR3 DNA follows: TGCGCCAGCAGCCAAGTAATAATCACTCCCTCGGGGCAGTTCTTC. Its protein product is CASSQVIITPSGQFF.

The V call is TRBV6-5, the J call TRBJ2-7; TRBD2 matches 7 bases. Germline CDR1 reads MNHEY; CDR2 reads SVGAGI. CDR3 length: 13 amino acids. V shed 4 bases and J 3 bases; nucleotides not matched to a gene: 3. The CDR3 nucleotides read TGTGCCAGCAGTTCCCGGGACTACTACGAGCAGTACTTC. It encodes CASSSRDYYEQYF.

This clone occurred once. The rearrangement joins TRBV28 to TRBJ1-5, with TRBD1 matching over 7 bases. Germline CDR1 MDHEN, CDR2 SYDVKM. V dropped 4 bases and J dropped 6; count of bases not matched to a gene: 15. This CDR3 is built from 17 residues. As DNA, the CDR3 is TGTGCCAGCAGTTCCCCCCGGGGGACAGAACGAGGTCAGCCCCAGCATTTT. Residues: CASSSPRGTERGQPQHF. Looking up the rest from reference TRBV28 and TRBJ1-5 gives the full variable domain: DVKVTQSSRYLVKRTGEKVFLECVQDMDHENMFWYRQDPGLGLRLIYFSYDVKMKEKGDIPEGYSVSREKKERFSLILESASTNQTSMYLCASSSPRGTERGQPQHFGDGTRLSIL.

The chain recombines TRBV6-5 with TRBJ2-7; possible D gene TRBD1, 6 bases. Looked up from germline, CDR1 is MNHEY and CDR2 is SVGAGI. The V end lost 6 bases, the J end lost 2 bases, and 8 bases lay between the germline ends. The CDR3 runs to 12 residues. Here the CDR3 reads CASSGQTYEQYF. The CDR3 nucleotides read TGTGCCAGCAGCGGACAGACCTACGAGCAGTACTTC.

The chain links TRBV4-3 to TRBJ2-3; the match to TRBD2 covers 11 bases. This CDR3 comprises 16 residues. Germline V gene sequence: CDR1 LGHNA, CDR2 YSLEER. After removal of 2 bases from V and 6 bases from J, the junction contained 7 bases not matched to a gene. The CDR3, as DNA: TGCGCCAGCAGCCAAAGTAGCGGGAGGGCCCGCGATACGCAGTATTTT. The encoded protein is CASSQSSGRARDTQYF.

The chain uses TRBV6-5 and TRBJ1-1; 7 nucleotides line up with TRBD1. V shed 2 bases and J 11 bases; nucleotides not matched to a gene: 11. Germline V gene sequence: CDR1 MNHEY, CDR2 SVGAGI. The CDR3 totals 14 residues. CDR3 sequence reads: CASSYLDRSSGAFF. For the CDR3, the DNA is TGTGCCAGCAGTTACCTGGACAGGTCTTCGGGCGCTTTCTTT.

The chain is built from TRBV12-2 and TRBJ1-1; the table's D gene call, TRBD1, was not cross checked with the DNA. TRBV12-2 is given as a pseudogene. The CDR3 length is 15 residues. CDR3: CASRREDRAGTEAFF. The CDR3, as DNA: TGTGCAAGTCGCCGAGAAGACAGGGCGGGCACTGAAGCTTTCTTT.

The V call is TRBV7-6, the J call TRBJ2-3, with 9 bases lining up with TRBD2. The CDR3 contains 18 residues. The V gene's germline CDR1 is SGHVS and CDR2 FNYEAQ. Unmatched junction bases numbered 16, after V lost 5 bases and J lost 4 bases. The CDR3 here is CASSPLASGNRPADTQYF. CDR3 bases: TGTGCCAGCAGCCCATTGGCTAGCGGGAATCGACCCGCAGATACGCAGTATTTT.

The chain joins TRBV6-2 or TRBV6-3 to TRBJ1-6, with 8 bases aligning to TRBD1. J lost 6 bases, V lost 5 bases, and 12 bases had no gene match. Per germline, CDR1 MNHEY and CDR2 SVGEGT. The CDR3 has 17 amino acids. CDR3 in DNA: TGTGCCAGCAGTCACGCCGGACAGGGACCCTCTAATTCACCCCTCCACTTT. Its translation: CASSHAGQGPSNSPLHF.

This chain links TRBV19 with TRBJ1-1; tentative D call: TRBD1 (5 bases). Looked up from germline, CDR1 is LNHDA and CDR2 is SQIVND (reference sequence). Trimming shortened V by 9 bases and J by 6 bases, and 20 bases separated the two germline ends. This CDR3 has 14 residues. DNA of the CDR3: TGTGCCAGCCTGGGGGGATTCCAAGCCCCTGAAGCTTTCTTT. It encodes CASLGGFQAPEAFF. The entire variable domain, with the rest obtained from reference TRBV19 and TRBJ1-1, is as follows: DGGITQSPKYLFRKEGQNVTLSCEQNLNHDAMYWYRQDPGQGLRLIYYSQIVNDFQKGDIAEGYSVSREKKESFPLTVTSAQKNPTAFYLCASLGGFQAPEAFFGQGTRLTVV.

The table lists this clone with a few counts. The V and J genes are TRBV3-1 (or the pseudogene TRBV3-2) and TRBJ2-2; a weak D match, TRBD2 (6 bases). Germline assignment: CDR1 LGHDT and CDR2 YNNKEL (reference sequence). This CDR3 has 14 residues. V lost 0 bases and J 7 bases, leaving 9 bases between the germline ends. CDR3 sequence reads: CASSQDSGSGELFF. CDR3 bases: TGTGCCAGCAGCCAAGATAGCGGCAGCGGGGAGCTGTTTTTT.

The chain combines TRBV18 with TRBJ2-3; a possible D gene is TRBD2 (7 bases). Trimming removed 3 bases from V and 1 base from J, with 14 bases in between. This CDR3 has 16 residues. The germline CDR1 and CDR2 sequences are KGHSH and LQKENI. CDR3 sequence reads: CASSPKRDIGTDTQYF. The CDR3 DNA reads TGTGCCAGCTCACCGAAGCGGGACATTGGCACAGATACGCAGTATTTT.

The chain uses TRBV5-1 and TRBJ1-1; TRBD1 matches 9 bases. The V segment lost 4 bases and the J segment 4 bases; nucleotides outside the gene matches: 8. The V gene's germline CDR1 is SGHRS and CDR2 YFSETQ. This CDR3 spans 15 amino acids. The CDR3 here is CASSLGQGKGTEAFF. The CDR3 nucleotides read TGCGCCAGCAGCCTGGGACAGGGTAAGGGCACTGAAGCTTTCTTT. The entire variable domain, with the rest obtained from reference TRBV5-1 and TRBJ1-1, is as follows: KAGVTQTPRYLIKTRGQQVTLSCSPISGHRSVSWYQQTPGQGLQFLFEYFSETQRNKGNFPGRFSGRQFSNSRSEMNVSTLELGDSALYLCASSLGQGKGTEAFFGQGTRLTVV.

The chain has TRBV10-1 and TRBJ2-7, with 11 nucleotides matching TRBD2. CDR3 length equals 13 residues. The germline gives CDR1 WNHNN, CDR2 SYGVQD (reference sequence). J was trimmed by 5 bases and V by 3 bases; bases with no gene match: 0. The CDR3 region has the DNA TGCGCCAGCAGTGAACTAGCGGGGGACGAGCAGTACTTC. As protein: CASSELAGDEQYF.

This chain uses TRBV28 with TRBJ2-3, with 10 nucleotides matching TRBD1. This CDR3 region has 15 residues. Germline-derived CDR1 and CDR2 are MDHEN and SYDVKM. Trimming took 6 bases from V and 4 from J; bases not matched to a gene: 7. CDR3 bases: TGTGCCAGCAGCCCCGGGACAGGGGAATCAGATACGCAGTATTTT. Encoded protein: CASSPGTGESDTQYF. Variable domain in full (rest from reference TRBV28 and TRBJ2-3): DVKVTQSSRYLVKRTGEKVFLECVQDMDHENMFWYRQDPGLGLRLIYFSYDVKMKEKGDIPEGYSVSREKKERFSLILESASTNQTSMYLCASSPGTGESDTQYFGPGTRLTVL.

This sequence joins TRBV27 and TRBJ1-5; D is possibly TRBD1 (5 bases). Germline V gene data show CDR1 as MNHEY and CDR2 as SMNVEV (reference sequence). The V gene lost 6 bases and the J gene lost 4 bases, with 13 bases spanning the gap. The CDR3 is 14 amino acids. The CDR3 nucleotides read TGTGCCAGCAGATCCGCGGGACTAAATCAGCCCCAGCATTTT. Protein product: CASRSAGLNQPQHF.

The V and J genes are TRBV7-8 and TRBJ2-7, with TRBD2 identical over 7 bases. The length of the CDR3 is 15 residues. Germline lookup yields CDR1 SGHVS and CDR2 FQNEAQ. Losses at the gene ends were 0 bases for V and 3 bases for J; bases not matched to a gene: 5. This CDR3 reads CASSLAGGRLYEQYF. CDR3 coding DNA: TGTGCCAGCAGCTTAGCGGGAGGGAGGCTCTACGAGCAGTACTTC.

This clone was recorded once. The chain uses TRBV5-1 and TRBJ2-2, with D perhaps matching TRBD1 (6 bases). Germline loops: CDR1 SGHRS, CDR2 YFSETQ. CDR3 length: 16 residues. V was clipped by 4 bases and J by 4 bases, with 17 bases between them. The CDR3 DNA is TGCGCCAGCAGCCAAAGACAGGTTTGGAGCACCGGGGAGCTGTTTTTT. Translation gives CASSQRQVWSTGELFF.

V gene TRBV5-1 combines with J gene TRBJ1-2; D gene ambiguous. CDR3 length: 13 residues. Germline assignment: CDR1 SGHRS and CDR2 YFSETQ. The V gene lost 4 bases and the J gene lost 2 bases, with 9 bases spanning the gap. The CDR3 region has the DNA TGCGCCAGCAGCCTGGGAACAAACTATGGCTACACCTTC. Translating gives CASSLGTNYGYTF.

The V gene is TRBV2, the J gene TRBJ2-7, with D perhaps matching TRBD1 (6 bases). The CDR3 loop spans 14 amino acids. Germline-derived CDR1 and CDR2 are SNHLY and FYNNEI. Trimming took off 4 bases at V and 3 bases at J, with 13 bases between the two ends. CDR3 sequence: CASSANLQGYEQYF. The CDR3 nucleotides read TGTGCCAGCAGTGCGAATCTACAGGGCTACGAGCAGTACTTC.

The V and J genes are TRBV5-4 and TRBJ2-3; TRBD2 matches at 10 bases. This CDR3 is built from 13 residues. Germline V CDR1 and CDR2: SGHNT, YYREEE (reference sequence). J was trimmed by 8 bases and V by 4 bases; bases with no gene match: 4. The CDR3 is CASSPGTSVTQYF. The DNA for the CDR3 is TGTGCCAGCAGCCCCGGGACTAGCGTTACGCAGTATTTT.

This rearrangement joins TRBV28 to TRBJ1-1; D is perhaps TRBD1 (6 bases). Between the trimmed V and J ends, which lost 7 bases and 0 bases, there was a span of 9 bases. This CDR3 contains 13 residues. Germline assignment: CDR1 MDHEN and CDR2 SYDVKM. The CDR3, as DNA: TGTGCCAGCATTACAGGGATGAACACTGAAGCTTTCTTT. Protein sequence: CASITGMNTEAFF.